Ten or more counts support the clone carrying this T cell receptor (beta chain). Antigen: not known. This specimen comes from a study of T cells in Graves' hyperthyroidism and ophthalmopathy. General study results and limits: Ophthalmopathy onset followed model prediction by a median about 6.5 months.

RNA transcripts provided the source from which TCR beta CDR3 regions were amplified. First-round RT-PCR with HTBI primers amplified the TCR CDR3 region. TCRdb redid the calling of the multiplex PCR reads with MiXCR, one entry per CDR3 protein. Counted here are under 250,000 distinct CDR3 sequences, approximately 25% occurring once; the ten biggest clones make up roughly 32%. The sample was blood. The sequence came from a woman aged 40 to 50 with Graves' ophthalmopathy.

The CDR3 spells CATQRTSGENYEQYF. The CDR3 coding sequence is TGTGCCACCCAAAGGACTAGCGGGGAAAACTACGAGCAGTACTTC. The gene calls are TRBV27 and TRBJ2-7; 12 positions agree with TRBD2. The CDR3 spans 15 residues. V gave up 10 bases and J gave up 3 bases; unmatched junction bases: 10. Germline V gene lookup returns CDR1 MNHEY and CDR2 SMNVEV (reference sequence).